This T cell receptor (beta chain) was recovered during a study of T cells in Graves' hyperthyroidism and ophthalmopathy. The source material, RNA transcripts, was used to amplify TCR beta CDR3 regions. The HTBI primer set was used in a first-round RT-PCR of the TCR CDR3. Via MiXCR, TCRdb re-called the multiplex PCR reads, giving one row per CDR3 protein. The sample has roughly 700,000 distinct CDR3 sequences; around a third are singletons. No progression to ophthalmopathy during 18 months of follow-up defined stable disease. Every diagnosis used clinical symptoms, serum thyroxine and TRAb, thyroid ultrasound and orbital computed tomography. There are a few counts of this clonotype. What it recognizes is unknown. Findings of the study overall: Blood held most thyroid clonotypes expanded above 0.001 frequency.

The CDR3 extends over 16 amino acids. CDR1 and CDR2 from the germline V gene are SGHNT and YYREEE (reference sequence). V lost 0 bases and J lost 2, with 12 bases in between. This receptor was taken from a woman between 40 and 50 years old with Graves' hyperthyroidism. What was sequenced was blood. The chain has TRBV5-4 and TRBJ1-5; tentatively, D is TRBD1 (6 bases). CDR3 sequence (DNA): TGTGCCAGCAGCTTGGAGGCAGGGGCAGGCAATCAGCCCCAGCATTTT. This codes for CASSLEAGAGNQPQHF.